This TCR beta chain was captured in a study of monozygotic twins with cystic fibrosis. The data were produced by immunoSEQ multiplex PCR, yet TCRdb's version contains in-frame clones alone and is incomplete. The sample has some 15,000 clones; more than 75% are singletons. This clone was seen once. V gave up 6 bases and J gave up 12 bases, with 20 bases separating them. Germline V gene lookup returns CDR1 LGHNA and CDR2 YNFKEQ. The CDR3 is 13 amino acids. The specimen was blood. J is TRBJ1-1 and V is TRBV4-2; maybe TRBD1 (5 bases). The TCR sequence derives from a boy aged 5-17 years with cystic fibrosis. CDR3 nucleotides: TGTGCCAGCAGTCACGGGGGAGGGATAGAATCTTTCTTT. It specifies CASSHGGGIESFF.